This T cell receptor (beta chain) appears in the sequencing data of a study of human T cells and chemical hapten exposure (dated by TCRdb to 2020 to 2023). Study-level background: For sensitization, 2% DPC in acetone was applied to a roughly 2 cm by roughly 2 cm area of upper inner arm skin. The patient cohort, mostly female, included alopecia areata with under or over 50% scalp involvement, alopecia totalis and alopecia universalis. Patch testing was done on the upper back using Finn chambers containing 0.01% DPC, and results were scored after 6 days according to International Contact Dermatitis Research Group standards. Libraries were pooled for sequencing, and variation in per-sample TCR yields was attributed mainly to small differences in library volumes within the pool. Blood samples were taken from patients before sensitization (week 0) and then at 2, 6 and about 24 weeks after DPC sensitization. Throughout the roughly 23-week study period, patients were also given weekly therapeutic DPC doses on the scalp. This study followed changes in the peripheral blood TCR repertoire in vivo during primary and secondary sensitization of alopecia patients to the hapten diphenylcyclopropenone (DPC). Roughly 30 alopecia patients provided blood for TCR sequencing at one to four time points (pre-sensitization, 2, 6 and 24 weeks).

Library creation used RACE. The instrument was a NextSeq 500. During library preparation, unique molecular identifiers were attached to individual cDNA molecules so that TCRs could be counted in a quantitative, reproducible way. For every blood RNA sample, sequencing covered both the TCR alpha and TCR beta chains. For the original study's pipeline: A median of about 100,000 TCRs per sample was observed, with a range of roughly 20,000 to 750,000. The Decombinator software suite was used to annotate the V, J and CDR3 of the TCR reads. Every sample was subsampled to the same number of TCRs (28,000) for the PS versus PT1 abundance plots. TCRs were defined as expanded if absent before sensitization and observed at least eight times at the 2-week time point. The public reads were reanalyzed by TCRdb: fastp trimming at Q25, MiXCR alignment, in-frame beta chains only. Identical CDR3 protein sequences are pooled into one entry, listed with their most common genes and DNA. These V and J calls originate from TCRdb's pipeline instead of the authors' own analysis. This sample lists more than 75,000 distinct CDR3 sequences; about 8.9% were detected once. The ten largest clonotypes hold around 4% of the sample.

Note on this clonotype: Its antigen is not yet known. Per-nucleotide qualities are absent, and no much larger clonotype sits a single base away.

Results the study describes overall, beyond this receptor: Alopecia, a presumed autoimmune disease, was present in all patients, so the immune response of the patients might differ from that of healthy individuals. Expanded TCRs formed significantly more large CDR3 similarity clusters than pre-sensitization or healthy control sets, consistent with antigen-driven responses. Repeated subsampling changed both the strength of the expansion versus patch-test correlation and the threshold at which the correlation became significant. The number of TCRs above 1 in 1000 frequency did not change with DPC sensitization; there was no evidence of global repertoire structure alterations. The number of PT1 expanded TCRs positively correlated with patch test score, significant at thresholds 8, 16 and 32 but not 4.

Reading the label with the study, this specimen's time point is: pre-sensitization, week 0. The intended sense of this specimen's treatment or condition label: therapeutic diphenylcyclopropenone sensitization with weekly scalp DPC. At every patch-test visit, the blood draw took place before the patch test was put on. Patients were eligible if aged 18 to 70, diagnosed with alopecia and judged suitable for DPC therapy, and pregnant patients were excluded. Total RNA was isolated from unfractionated whole blood collected in Tempus Blood RNA tubes. Via the germline V gene (reference sequence), CDR1 is LNHNV and CDR2 YYDKDF. V is pared back by 3 bases and J by 2 bases, with 14 bases lying between the germline termini. The CDR3 contains 16 residues, cysteine and phenylalanine counted. Just CDR3 DNA is preserved here, 48 bases in frame from base 1.

The sequenced sample was whole blood, obtained in connection with sensitization to the hapten diphenylcyclopropenone (DPC). This chain is built from TRBV15 and TRBJ1-3; the D gene is perhaps TRBD1, from 6 matching bases. This sequence was found in a middle-aged woman with alopecia areata. Some clones in this sample may be carry-over from other donors' samples. For the CDR3, the sequence is CATSRERGAPGNTIYF. At the DNA level, the sequence is TGTGCCACCAGCAGGGAGCGGGGGGCTCCTGGAAACACCATATATTTT.